The 23 T cell receptor beta chains given below trace back to one sample, sequenced in a study of T cell repertoires in cytomegalovirus infection. TCRdb re-called the reads through MiXCR, storing one row per CDR3 protein. The table includes fewer than 350,000 distinct CDR3 sequences, more than 9% detected once. Sequenced: PBMCs. The receptor set was obtained from a human donor in good health (CMV status not recorded). Some clones in this sample may be carry-over from other donors' samples.

This clonotype has only a few counts. V usage is TRBV6-1 and J usage is TRBJ2-7; the match to TRBD2 covers 14 bases. The trim removed 11 bases at V and 4 bases at J, leaving 10 bases unmatched. The CDR3 has 15 residues. CDR1 MNHNS and CDR2 SASEGT come from the germline V gene. CDR3 bases: TGTGCCTCTCACCGGACTAGCGGGGGGTCGTACGAGCAGTACTTC. Its protein is CASHRTSGGSYEQYF.

This clonotype was seen repeatedly, ten times or more. The J gene is TRBJ2-7, the V gene TRBV5-1, with TRBD1 as a possible D gene (6 bases). Germline lookup yields CDR1 SGHRS and CDR2 YFSETQ. V lost 0 bases and J lost 0, with 10 bases in between. The CDR3 is 15 amino acids. The CDR3 sequence is CASSLEAGDSYEQYF. DNA of the CDR3: TGCGCCAGCAGCTTGGAGGCAGGGGACTCCTACGAGCAGTACTTC. The full variable domain, its missing parts supplied by reference TRBV5-1 and TRBJ2-7, is KAGVTQTPRYLIKTRGQQVTLSCSPISGHRSVSWYQQTPGQGLQFLFEYFSETQRNKGNFPGRFSGRQFSNSRSEMNVSTLELGDSALYLCASSLEAGDSYEQYFGPGTRLTVT.

As regards this clonotype: This may come from a read error, since a much larger clone is one base off. As the CDR3 is not closed by the conserved phenylalanine or tryptophan, this likely results from a read error. This sequence joins TRBV19 and TRBJ1-2; D unresolved. CDR1 and CDR2 (germline): LNHDA, SQIVND (reference sequence). The CDR3 is made up of 12 amino acids. Trimming cost V 3 bases and J 8 bases, with 10 bases left between them. CDR3 sequence reads: CASSIPSGGYTL. CDR3 sequence (DNA): TGTGCCAGTAGTATCCCCTCTGGGGGCTACACCCTC.

V usage is TRBV10-3 and J usage is TRBJ1-1; D call uncertain. The CDR3 has 14 amino acids. Deletions cut 3 bases from V and 0 bases from J, with 8 bases between. Germline V gene sequence: CDR1 ENHRY, CDR2 SYGVKD. The CDR3 coding sequence is TGTGCCATCAGTGAACGTGGCCTGAACACTGAAGCTTTCTTT. This sequence encodes CAISERGLNTEAFF.

The chain has TRBV9 and TRBJ1-6; D remains ambiguous. Per the germline V gene, CDR1 is SGDLS and CDR2 is YYNGEE. The CDR3 extends over 17 amino acids. V was clipped by 2 bases and J by 0 bases, with 12 bases between them. The CDR3 region has the DNA TGTGCCAGCAGCGTCGAAAGGTCCAGCTCCTATAATTCACCCCTCCACTTT. It encodes CASSVERSSSYNSPLHF.

At least ten counts were recorded for this clonotype. CDR3 in amino acids: CASSPRDTDTQYF. The CDR3 region has the DNA TGTGCCAGCAGTCCCCGTGACACCGATACGCAGTATTTT. The chain combines TRBV27 with TRBJ2-3; the D is unclear. There are 13 residues in the CDR3. Between the trimmed V and J ends, which lost 5 bases and 6 bases, there was a span of 12 bases. CDR1 is MNHEY, CDR2 SMNVEV, per germline (reference sequence).

Many counts were recorded for this clonotype. The rearrangement uses TRBV7-2 and TRBJ2-7, with D uncertain. The V gene lost 0 bases and the J gene lost 3 bases, with 9 bases spanning the gap. The length of the CDR3 is 14 residues. CDR1 is SGHTA and CDR2 is FQGNSA in the germline V gene. Here the CDR3 DNA reads TGTGCCAGCAGCTTAGCCCCCAACGACTACGAGCAGTACTTC. Translation gives CASSLAPNDYEQYF.

This clonotype was counted ten times or more. The J gene is TRBJ2-3, the V gene TRBV6-2 or TRBV6-3; no clear D. The CDR3 length is 13 residues. CDR1 and CDR2 from the germline V gene are MNHEY and SVGEGT. Trimming took 5 bases from V and 5 from J, leaving 11 bases between them. CDR3 bases: TGTGCCAGCAGTCCCGGGTCTCGAGATACGCAGTATTTT. Amino acids: CASSPGSRDTQYF.

This clonotype has just a few counts. The chain couples TRBV7-3 to TRBJ1-2; D ambiguous. V lost 3 bases to trimming and J lost 1 base, with 6 bases between them. This CDR3 comprises 13 residues. CDR1 and CDR2 from the germline V gene are SGHTA and FQGTGA. The CDR3 is CASSFHDNYGYTF. For the CDR3, the DNA is TGTGCCAGCAGCTTCCACGATAACTATGGCTACACCTTC.

This clonotype was observed a few times. V gene TRBV7-9 combines with J gene TRBJ2-1; a weak D match, TRBD2 (5 bases). There are 15 residues in the CDR3. Germline CDR1 SEHNR, CDR2 FQNEAQ (reference sequence). Trimming took 5 bases from V and 1 from J, leaving 12 bases between them. The CDR3: CASSLMTGSYNEQFF. CDR3 nucleotide sequence: TGTGCCAGCAGCCTAATGACGGGGTCCTACAATGAGCAGTTCTTC.

This clonotype was seen ten or more times. This chain uses TRBV6-2 or TRBV6-3 with TRBJ2-6; no clear D. The V gene lost 5 bases and the J gene lost 0 bases, with 5 bases spanning the gap. Germline CDR1 reads MNHEY; CDR2 reads SVGEGT. This CDR3 spans 14 amino acids. CDR3 sequence (DNA): TGTGCCAGCAGTAAAGACTCTGGGGCCAACGTCCTGACTTTC. Its protein product is CASSKDSGANVLTF.

The sample holds a few counts of this clonotype. This chain joins TRBV11-2 and TRBJ2-1, with unresolved D. This CDR3 is 13 amino acids long. V was trimmed by 5 bases and J by 10 bases, leaving 15 bases between them. Germline loops: CDR1 SGHAT, CDR2 FQNNGV. The CDR3 coding sequence is TGTGCCAGCAGCCAATTAAGGGTCCGCGAGCAGTTCTTC. This translates into CASSQLRVREQFF.

This clonotype was picked up a small number of times. The chain employs TRBV12-3 or TRBV12-4 and TRBJ2-5; 7 nucleotides line up with TRBD2. The CDR3 covers 15 residues. The junction had 11 bases not matched to a gene; V was cut back by 5 bases and J by 5 bases. Here the CDR3 reads CASSPAGLPKETQYF. DNA for the CDR3: TGTGCCAGCAGTCCAGCGGGACTCCCGAAGGAGACCCAGTACTTC.

This clonotype was seen at least ten times. The chain employs TRBV12-3 or TRBV12-4 and TRBJ2-5, with D tentatively TRBD2 (5 bases). V lost 6 bases to trimming and J lost 4 bases, with 9 bases between them. This CDR3 is 12 amino acids long. CDR3 DNA: TGTGCCAGCAGCCCACGGGGAGAGACCCAGTACTTC. It yields the protein CASSPRGETQYF.

This clonotype has at least ten counts. The chain joins TRBV7-6 to TRBJ2-7; D remains ambiguous. Trimming cost V 2 bases and J 1 base, with 12 bases left between them. CDR3 length: 15 residues. The germline V gene encodes CDR1 SGHVS and CDR2 FNYEAQ. DNA for the CDR3: TGTGCCAGCAGCTTAAAACAGTCGGGTTCCTACGAGCAGTACTTC. Protein: CASSLKQSGSYEQYF.

This clonotype was seen more than once but under ten times. The chain carries TRBV5-1 and TRBJ1-2; D might be TRBD1 (6 bases). CDR1 SGHRS and CDR2 YFSETQ come from the germline V gene. Trimming took off 0 bases at V and 6 bases at J, with 6 bases between the two ends. The CDR3 loop spans 12 amino acids. CDR3 in amino acids: CASSLDRDGYTF. Written as DNA, the CDR3 is TGCGCCAGCAGCTTGGACAGGGATGGCTACACCTTC.

The gene calls are TRBV20-1 and TRBJ2-1; D perhaps matches TRBD1 (5 bases). V was clipped by 3 bases and J by 8 bases, with 11 bases between them. Germline V gives CDR1 DFQATT, CDR2 SNEGSKA (reference sequence). CDR3 length equals 12 residues. Here the CDR3 DNA reads TGCAGTGCTAGGCAGGGTCGGGATGAGCAGTTCTTC. Protein product: CSARQGRDEQFF.

This clonotype has more than one count but fewer than ten. Here the CDR3 reads CASSPLGRSFQETQYF. The DNA for the CDR3 is TGTGCCAGCTCACCACTCGGAAGGAGTTTCCAAGAGACCCAGTACTTC. V is TRBV18 and J is TRBJ2-5, with no clear D. The germline V gene encodes CDR1 KGHSH and CDR2 LQKENI. The length of the CDR3 is 16 residues. The V end lost 1 base, the J end lost 1 base, and 13 bases lay between the germline ends.

This clonotype showed up many times. The rearrangement links TRBV7-9 to TRBJ2-7; possible D gene TRBD2, 6 bases. Looked up from germline, CDR1 is SEHNR and CDR2 is FQNEAQ (reference sequence). Trimming pared 4 bases from V and 13 bases from J, leaving 26 bases between. The CDR3 is 15 amino acids. The CDR3 sequence: CASSSTSGALRAVYF. The DNA of the CDR3 is TGTGCCAGCAGCTCCACCTCGGGAGCGCTAAGGGCAGTTTACTTC.

This clonotype appeared a few times. This chain links TRBV25-1 with TRBJ1-2; D remains unclear. Per germline, CDR1 MGHDK and CDR2 SYGVNS. The CDR3 runs to 11 residues. V gave up 5 bases and J gave up 7 bases, with 8 bases separating them. CDR3 bases: TGTGCCAGCAGTCCCGGTTCTGGCTACACCTTC. As protein: CASSPGSGYTF.

This sequence joins TRBV7-6 and TRBJ2-7; D is possibly TRBD1 (6 bases). In germline, CDR1 is SGHVS, CDR2 FNYEAQ. The V gene lost 4 bases and the J gene lost 5 bases, with 18 bases spanning the gap. CDR3 length equals 15 residues. The CDR3 sequence: CASSSQQGERNEQYF. Here the CDR3 DNA reads TGTGCCAGCAGCTCTCAACAGGGAGAGAGGAACGAGCAGTACTTC.

This clonotype was counted a few times. The CDR3 DNA follows: TGCAGTGCTCTGCGGGGCCCTAGCACAGATACGCAGTATTTT. Translation gives CSALRGPSTDTQYF. The genes are TRBV20-1 and TRBJ2-3; D might be TRBD2 (6 bases). With 5 bases removed from V and 0 bases from J, the gap between germline ends came to 12 bases. The length of the CDR3 is 14 residues. In germline, CDR1 is DFQATT, CDR2 SNEGSKA (reference sequence).

This chain joins TRBV6-5 and TRBJ2-7; 9 bases match TRBD1. The V segment lost 6 bases and the J segment 3 bases; nucleotides outside the gene matches: 6. CDR3 length: 14 residues. The germline CDR1 and CDR2 sequences are MNHEY and SVGAGI. The CDR3 reads CASRGTGRIYEQYF. The CDR3 coding sequence is TGTGCCAGCAGGGGGACAGGGAGGATCTACGAGCAGTACTTC.